This T cell receptor beta chain appears in the sequencing data of a study of T cell responses to AZD1222 COVID-19 vaccine. The method was immunoSEQ multiplex PCR; TCRdb's version includes in-frame clones alone and lacks a portion of them. The sample shows about 130,000 clones, around 89% of them seen only once. Trimming took off 1 base at V and 0 bases at J, with 6 bases between the two ends. This CDR3 comprises 14 residues. Germline CDR1 is MNHNS and CDR2 is SASEGT. The sequence came from an adult who received the AZD1222 COVID-19 vaccine. The chain is built from TRBV6-1 and TRBJ1-1; D is undetermined. The material was peripheral blood, obtained 28 days after the second AZD1222 dose. The DNA of the CDR3 is TGTGCCAGCAGTGAAGTTGGGTTGAACACTGAAGCTTTCTTT. Translation gives CASSEVGLNTEAFF.